The clone carrying this TCR beta chain was recorded once. Its antigen is unidentified. The sample comes from a study of siplizumab effects on memory and regulatory T cells. The CDR3 is made up of 13 amino acids. V lost 7 bases, J lost 11 bases, and 17 bases lay in between. CDR1 ENHRY and CDR2 SYGVKD come from the germline V gene. Roughly 1.1 x 10^5 TCR templates were measured in each sample. Libraries were prepared by immunoSEQ multiplex PCR; TCRdb keeps only in-frame clonotypes and omits some of them. The sample gives some 97,000 clones, 92% of which show up once; around 0.77% is in the top ten. Study results and caveats: In siplizumab conditions, mappable alloreactive CD4+ clones averaged 68.8% Treg-derived, against about 27% in controls. No assignable naive or memory phenotype existed for roughly 80-97% of proliferating CD4+ or CD8+ clones. There was no confirmation of the suppressive function of proliferating Tregs from siplizumab cultures.

The gene calls are TRBV10-3 and TRBJ1-4; D might be TRBD1 (5 bases). This TCR was sampled from a human donor in good health. The material sequenced was Tregs sorted from blood. The CDR3 sequence: CAIKEDMGGKLFF. The CDR3 DNA is TGTGCCATCAAGGAGGACATGGGGGGGAAACTGTTTTTT.